A single sample is the source of the 20 T cell receptor beta chains below, sequenced in a study of metastatic and nonmetastatic thyroid tumors. Ahead of thyroid surgery, no patient had received treatment of any kind. TCRdb recomputed clones from the PCR reads via MiXCR. The sample consists of several thousand clones, around a third of them appearing once. Source material: tumor tissue. These receptors originate from a female donor with papillary thyroid cancer or a benign thyroid nodule (not recorded which). Some clones in this sample may be carry-over from other donors' samples.

In DNA, the CDR3 is TGTGCCAGCAGTTGGGGGTCGTGCACTGAAGCTTTCTTT. It codes for CASSWGSCTEAFF. This chain joins TRBV7-6 and TRBJ1-1, with D tentatively TRBD1 (5 bases). Trimming pared 6 bases from V and 4 bases from J, leaving 12 bases between. CDR1 and CDR2 (germline): SGHVS, FNYEAQ. The CDR3 sequence is 13 residues long.

The rearrangement links TRBV7-2 to TRBJ2-3; 13 positions agree with TRBD2. Germline CDR1 SGHTA, CDR2 FQGNSA. V lost 0 bases, J lost 0 bases, and 3 bases stayed unmatched. This CDR3 has 18 amino acids. The CDR3 spells CASSLAGLAGTSTDTQYF. CDR3 nucleotide sequence: TGTGCCAGCAGCTTAGCGGGACTAGCGGGAACAAGCACAGATACGCAGTATTTT. Using reference TRBV7-2 and TRBJ2-3 for the parts outside the CDR3, the full variable domain is GAGVSQSPSNKVTEKGKDVELRCDPISGHTALYWYRQSLGQGLEFLIYFQGNSAPDKSGLPSDRFSAERTGGSVSTLTIQRTQQEDSAVYLCASSLAGLAGTSTDTQYFGPGTRLTVL.

By sample share, this clone is large. This sequence joins TRBV7-9 and TRBJ2-1; unclear D gene. Germline loops: CDR1 SEHNR, CDR2 FQNEAQ (reference sequence). The CDR3 covers 11 residues. Trimming took 2 bases from V and 10 from J, leaving 6 bases between them. CDR3: CASSLNREQFF. The CDR3 coding sequence is TGTGCCAGCAGCTTAAATCGGGAGCAGTTCTTC.

By share of the sample, this clone is medium-sized. The gene calls are TRBV18 and TRBJ2-1; perhaps D is TRBD1 or TRBD2 (5 bases each). Trimming pared 3 bases from V and 8 bases from J, leaving 20 bases between. Per germline, CDR1 KGHSH and CDR2 LQKENI. This CDR3 is 16 amino acids long. The CDR3 DNA reads as TGTGCCAGCTCACCGGTCCCGGGACCCTCCGGGGATGAGCAGTTCTTC. Translation: CASSPVPGPSGDEQFF.

In its sample, this clone ranks as medium-sized. The chain carries TRBV24-1 and TRBJ2-5; TRBD1 might be the D (5 bases). The V end lost 4 bases, the J end lost 0 bases, and 11 bases lay between the germline ends. Germline V gene data show CDR1 as KGHDR and CDR2 as SFDVKD. The CDR3 has 15 residues. As DNA, the CDR3 is TGTGCCACCAGTGACCTGGGGCAGGACCAAGAGACCCAGTACTTC. Translation: CATSDLGQDQETQYF.

The V call is TRBV20-1, the J call TRBJ2-7; TRBD1 agrees at 7 bases. CDR3 length equals 17 residues. Unmatched junction bases numbered 16, after V lost 3 bases and J lost 2 bases. Germline CDR1 reads DFQATT; CDR2 reads SNEGSKA (reference sequence). CDR3 residues: CSASPGTAASSPYEQYF. In DNA form, the CDR3 reads TGCAGTGCTAGCCCCGGGACAGCCGCGTCGTCTCCCTACGAGCAGTACTTC.

This clone was counted at least ten times. A much larger clone is a single base away; this may be a read error. At the DNA level, this CDR3 is encoded by other sequences in the same sample as well. The V and J genes are TRBV4-2 and TRBJ2-7, with 10 bases that match TRBD1. The germline gives CDR1 LGHNA, CDR2 YNFKEQ. There are 15 residues in the CDR3. V gave up 4 bases and J gave up 10 bases; unmatched junction bases: 13. Here the CDR3 DNA reads TGTGCCAGCAGCCCAAGGGACAGGGGCCGGAGCGAACAGTACTTC. Its translation: CASSPRDRGRSEQYF.

This chain links TRBV20-1 with TRBJ2-1, with D perhaps matching TRBD2 (6 bases). From germline, CDR1 is DFQATT and CDR2 SNEGSKA (reference sequence). The CDR3 sequence is 15 residues long. The V end lost 3 bases, the J end lost 2 bases, and 14 bases lay between the germline ends. In nucleotides, the CDR3 is TGCAGTGCTAGGACCGGGAGAGGGACCTACAATGAGCAGTTCTTC. This sequence encodes CSARTGRGTYNEQFF.

The CDR3, as DNA: TGCGCCAGCAGCTCGGGGGGGAGCCAAAACTATGGCTACACCTTC. Translation: CASSSGGSQNYGYTF. The chain links TRBV5-1 to TRBJ1-2; D is possibly TRBD1 (5 bases). There are 15 residues in the CDR3. Germline-derived CDR1 and CDR2 are SGHRS and YFSETQ. Trimming removed 3 bases at V and 2 bases at J, with 14 bases between.

A remark on this clone: The junction differs from germline at one of its ends, possibly a read error. The chain carries TRBV6-4 and TRBJ2-5; D perhaps matches TRBD2 (6 bases). The CDR3 contains 15 residues. The germline V gene has CDR1 MRHNA and CDR2 SNTAGT. The CDR3 loop is CATASSATYQETQYF. Here the CDR3 DNA reads TGCGCCACCGCGTCTAGCGCGACGTACCAAGAGACCCAGTACTTC.

This clone is medium-sized within its sample. The chain is built from TRBV6-2 or TRBV6-3 and TRBJ2-3; D unresolved. V lost 4 bases, J lost 2 bases, and 16 bases lay in between. Germline V gene sequence: CDR1 MNHEY, CDR2 SVGEGT. The CDR3 runs 16 residues. The CDR3 coding sequence is TGTGCCAGCAGTTCCACGGTAGGGCTCATCACAGATACGCAGTATTTT. This encodes CASSSTVGLITDTQYF.

This clone occurred once. Relative to the germline gene, one junction end is altered; a read error may explain this. The chain is built from TRBV5-1 and TRBJ2-2; possibly TRBD2 for D (5 bases). The CDR3 consists of 14 residues. Per germline, CDR1 SGHRS and CDR2 YFSETQ. CDR3 in DNA: TGCGCCAGCTGCTCTACAAGCAGACCCGGGGAGCAGTTTTTT. Translating it yields CASCSTSRPGEQFF. Using reference TRBV5-1 and TRBJ2-2 for the parts outside the CDR3, the full variable domain is KAGVTQTPRYLIKTRGQQVTLSCSPISGHRSVSWYQQTPGQGLQFLFEYFSETQRNKGNFPGRFSGRQFSNSRSEMNVSTLELGDSALYLCASCSTSRPGEQFFGEGSRLTVL.

This chain joins TRBV5-1 and TRBJ2-7; D remains unclear. V was trimmed by 2 bases and J by 2 bases, leaving 11 bases between them. The CDR3 is 14 residues long. CDR1 is SGHRS, CDR2 YFSETQ, per germline. This chain's CDR3 is CASSLTDLAYEQYF. The CDR3 coding sequence is TGCGCCAGCAGCTTAACAGACCTAGCCTACGAGCAGTACTTC. Filled out from reference TRBV5-1 and TRBJ2-7, the complete variable domain reads KAGVTQTPRYLIKTRGQQVTLSCSPISGHRSVSWYQQTPGQGLQFLFEYFSETQRNKGNFPGRFSGRQFSNSRSEMNVSTLELGDSALYLCASSLTDLAYEQYFGPGTRLTVT.

The rearrangement joins TRBV20-1 to TRBJ2-7; TRBD1 matches at 7 bases. There are 16 residues in the CDR3. Germline-derived CDR1 and CDR2 are DFQATT and SNEGSKA (reference sequence). J was trimmed by 1 base and V by 2 bases; bases with no gene match: 11. In nucleotides, the CDR3 is TGCAGTGCTAGACCTCTGCGGACAGGAGATTCCTACGAGCAGTACTTC. It is translated as CSARPLRTGDSYEQYF.

This clone is categorized as medium-sized (0.01 to 0.1%). The chain has TRBV4-2 and TRBJ1-2; D is undetermined. Trimming took 4 bases from V and 6 from J, leaving 18 bases between them. The CDR3 has 15 amino acids. Germline CDR1 is LGHNA and CDR2 is YNFKEQ. The CDR3 coding sequence is TGTGCCAGCAGCCGATTCCGGGTTCAAATCGATGGCTACACCTTC. Its protein product is CASSRFRVQIDGYTF.

This clone was found many times. The rearrangement uses TRBV5-4 and TRBJ1-3; weak D call: TRBD1 (5 bases). The germline gives CDR1 SGHNT, CDR2 YYREEE (reference sequence). CDR3 size: 15 residues. V was cut by 4 bases and J by 1 base, with 12 bases left in between. The CDR3 DNA reads TGTGCCAGCAGCCGGGACTTACGGTCTGGAAACACCATATATTTT. Translating it yields CASSRDLRSGNTIYF. Drawing the rest from reference TRBV5-4 and TRBJ1-3, the complete variable domain is ETGVTQSPTHLIKTRGQQVTLRCSSQSGHNTVSWYQQALGQGPQFIFQYYREEENGRGNFPPRFSGLQFPNYSSELNVNALELDDSALYLCASSRDLRSGNTIYFGEGSWLTVV.

This clone was counted many times. This chain links TRBV5-8 with TRBJ2-5, with D maybe TRBD1 (6 bases). CDR3 length: 15 residues. Trimming took off 4 bases at V and 2 bases at J, with 15 bases between the two ends. Germline V gene sequence: CDR1 SGHTS, CDR2 YDEGEE. CDR3 bases: TGTGCCAGCAGCCATGCAGACAGGATTCAAGAGACCCAGTACTTC. As protein: CASSHADRIQETQYF.

This clone was picked up many times. The chain recombines TRBV7-9 with TRBJ1-2; D gene uncertain. Germline CDR1 reads SEHNR; CDR2 reads FQNEAQ (reference sequence). The CDR3 consists of 14 residues. The V and J ends lost 0 bases and 4 bases respectively, with 9 bases between them. CDR3 amino acids: CASSLALFPYGYTF. The CDR3, as DNA: TGTGCCAGCAGCTTAGCCCTTTTCCCCTATGGCTACACCTTC.

The gene calls are TRBV20-1 and TRBJ2-1; D possibly corresponds to TRBD2 (6 bases). The CDR3 extends over 16 amino acids. With 5 bases removed from V and 5 bases from J, the gap between germline ends came to 22 bases. Germline CDR1 reads DFQATT; CDR2 reads SNEGSKA (reference sequence). The CDR3: CSAQTNGRLTDNEQFF. In DNA, the CDR3 is TGCAGTGCTCAAACTAACGGGAGACTCACCGACAATGAGCAGTTCTTC.

The chain recombines TRBV27 with TRBJ1-6; D may be TRBD1 (5 bases). CDR1 is MNHEY, CDR2 SMNVEV, per germline (reference sequence). V shed 7 bases and J shed 4 bases, with 17 bases lying between them. This CDR3 is built from 16 residues. CDR3 protein: CASTYRFPGYNSPLHF. CDR3 DNA: TGTGCCAGCACCTACAGGTTCCCAGGGTATAATTCACCCCTCCACTTT.